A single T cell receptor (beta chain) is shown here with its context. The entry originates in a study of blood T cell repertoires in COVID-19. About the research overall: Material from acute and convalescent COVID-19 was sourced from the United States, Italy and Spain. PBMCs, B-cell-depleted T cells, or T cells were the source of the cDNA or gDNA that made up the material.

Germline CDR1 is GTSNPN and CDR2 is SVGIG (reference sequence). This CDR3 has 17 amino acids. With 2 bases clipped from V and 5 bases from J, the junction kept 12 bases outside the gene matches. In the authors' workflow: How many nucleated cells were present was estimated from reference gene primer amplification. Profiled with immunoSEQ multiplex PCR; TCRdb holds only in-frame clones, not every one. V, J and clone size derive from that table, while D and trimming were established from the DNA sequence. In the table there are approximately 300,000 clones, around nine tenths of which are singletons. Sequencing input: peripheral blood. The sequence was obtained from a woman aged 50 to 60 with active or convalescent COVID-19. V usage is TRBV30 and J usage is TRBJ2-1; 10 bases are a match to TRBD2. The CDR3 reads CAWSPFVSGGLNNEQFF. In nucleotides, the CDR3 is TGTGCCTGGAGTCCCTTTGTTAGCGGGGGGTTAAACAATGAGCAGTTCTTC.